This T cell receptor beta chain originates from a study of PD-L1 blockade in urothelial cancer. Study at large: The authors examined blood 3 weeks (second dose) and 6 weeks after treatment start. The median T cell count in blood samples was more than 110,000.

The time point is: pretreatment peripheral blood. The table lists this clone with a count of one. Its antigen is currently unknown. Notes on the study in general: When pretreatment blood TCR clonality was below the median, it predicted better survival.

The method was immunoSEQ multiplex PCR; TCRdb's version includes in-frame clones alone and lacks a portion of them. This table has 45,000 to 50,000 clones, 79% appearing once. V lost 6 bases and J lost 3, with 14 bases in between. The CDR3 has 14 amino acids. Germline V gene lookup returns CDR1 SGHRS and CDR2 YFSETQ. The source of this sequence is a man aged 65 to 79 with urothelial cancer. The starting material was PBMCs, obtained around atezolizumab (anti-PD-L1) treatment. This chain uses TRBV5-1 with TRBJ2-3, with D perhaps TRBD1 (6 bases). The CDR3 loop is CASNRQTGTDTQYF. CDR3 bases: TGCGCCAGCAACCGGCAGACAGGTACAGATACGCAGTATTTT.